These 27 T cell receptor beta chains share one sample of origin, sequenced in a study of graft-versus-host responses after intestinal transplantation. Produced via immunoSEQ multiplex PCR; TCRdb's table is partial and in-frame only. The sample gives 130,000 or so clones, approximately 90% of which show up once; approximately 0.17% is in the top ten. Their antigens remain unidentified. The sample was unstimulated CD4+ T cells sorted from spleen or lymph node cells, taken before intestinal transplant. The receptors here all came from a human donor who received an intestinal transplant.

The chain couples TRBV25-1 to TRBJ2-2, with 13 nucleotides matching TRBD2. This CDR3 is built from 17 residues. V was clipped by 7 bases and J by 0 bases; unmatched bases: 5. Germline CDR1 and CDR2: MGHDK and SYGVNS. CDR3 in DNA: TGTGCCAGCACCCCGACTAGCGGGGGGCCGAACACCGGGGAGCTGTTTTTT. This translates into CASTPTSGGPNTGELFF.

This chain links TRBV7-8 with TRBJ1-6; 9 bases line up with TRBD1. From germline, CDR1 is SGHVS and CDR2 FQNEAQ. This CDR3 region has 14 residues. V lost 5 bases, J lost 7 bases, and 3 bases stayed unmatched. The chain's CDR3 is CASSRQGGNSPLHF. As DNA, the CDR3 is TGTGCCAGCAGCCGACAGGGGGGGAATTCACCCCTCCACTTT.

As concerns this clone: At one of its ends the junction is not consistent with the germline gene, which may arise from a read error. The chain carries TRBV6-1 and TRBJ1-3; weak D call: TRBD1 (5 bases). Germline CDR1 reads MNHNS; CDR2 reads SASEGT. This CDR3 is 18 amino acids long. CDR3 nucleotide sequence: TGTGCCAGCAGGGAAGAACCGGGACTCCGAGGGGCTGGAAACACCATATATTTT. Translating gives CASREEPGLRGAGNTIYF.

The chain uses TRBV6-5 and TRBJ2-5; 8 bases line up with TRBD2. The junction had 2 bases not matched to a gene; V was cut back by 7 bases and J by 4 bases. The germline gives CDR1 MNHEY, CDR2 SVGAGI. The CDR3 runs 12 residues. The chain's CDR3 is CASKAGGETQYF. CDR3 bases: TGTGCCAGCAAGGCGGGGGGAGAGACCCAGTACTTC.

The chain recombines TRBV11-2 with TRBJ2-5; 7 positions agree with TRBD2. The CDR3 has 14 amino acids. The germline V gene encodes CDR1 SGHAT and CDR2 FQNNGV. The V gene end was trimmed by 3 bases and the J gene end by 4 bases; junction bases not matched to a gene: 5. The CDR3: CASSFGSGGETQYF. CDR3 sequence (DNA): TGTGCCAGCAGCTTCGGGTCGGGGGGAGAGACCCAGTACTTC.

This clone was detected only a few times. V usage is TRBV11-2 and J usage is TRBJ2-2; 8 nucleotides align to TRBD1. With V trimmed by 4 bases and J by 5 bases, 6 bases remained unmatched. This CDR3 contains 15 residues. Per the germline V gene, CDR1 is SGHAT and CDR2 is FQNNGV. CDR3 sequence reads: CASSSQGATTGELFF. The CDR3 nucleotides are TGTGCCAGCAGCTCGCAGGGGGCAACAACCGGGGAGCTGTTTTTT. The full variable domain, its missing parts supplied by reference TRBV11-2 and TRBJ2-2, is EAGVAQSPRYKIIEKRQSVAFWCNPISGHATLYWYQQILGQGPKLLIQFQNNGVVDDSQLPKDRFSAERLKGVDSTLKIQPAKLEDSAVYLCASSSQGATTGELFFGEGSRLTVL.

The chain recombines TRBV6-6 with TRBJ2-7; 9 bases line up with TRBD1. The ends lost 6 bases at V and 2 bases at J; junction bases unmatched: 8. The CDR3 contains 15 residues. CDR1 and CDR2 (germline): MNHNY, SVGAGI (reference sequence). Here the CDR3 reads CASSQGQGVTYEQYF. CDR3 coding DNA: TGTGCCAGCAGCCAGGGACAGGGAGTTACCTACGAGCAGTACTTC.

V gene TRBV5-1 combines with J gene TRBJ1-1; D is unclear. The CDR3 sequence is 14 residues long. The germline V gene has CDR1 SGHRS and CDR2 YFSETQ. Trimming removed 3 bases from V and 3 bases from J, with 12 bases in between. The CDR3: CASSSRITDTEAFF. The CDR3 region has the DNA TGCGCCAGCAGCTCACGTATAACGGACACTGAAGCTTTCTTT.

This chain connects TRBV10-1 to TRBJ2-1; D not certain. This CDR3 region has 12 residues. Trimming removed 3 bases from V and 6 bases from J, with 6 bases in between. From germline, CDR1 is WNHNN and CDR2 SYGVQD (reference sequence). The CDR3 nucleotides are TGCGCCAGCAGTGATAGGTCCAATGAGCAGTTCTTC. The encoded protein is CASSDRSNEQFF.

This clone was seen only once. This rearrangement joins TRBV11-3 to TRBJ2-7; D is perhaps TRBD2 (6 bases). CDR3 length equals 14 residues. V lost 0 bases to trimming and J lost 5 bases, with 11 bases between them. Germline loops: CDR1 SGHNT, CDR2 YENEEA. CDR3 DNA: TGTGCCAGCAGCTTAGAACCGGGGGTCGACGAGCAGTACTTC. Translating gives CASSLEPGVDEQYF.

The V and J genes are TRBV6-1 and TRBJ1-6; D might be TRBD1 (5 bases). The CDR3 covers 19 residues. Between the trimmed V and J ends, which lost 2 bases and 0 bases, there was a span of 17 bases. Germline CDR1 is MNHNS and CDR2 is SASEGT. CDR3 in DNA: TGTGCCAGCAGTGAAAAAAGGGGCAGCCTGAGCTCCTATAATTCACCCCTCCACTTT. This sequence encodes CASSEKRGSLSSYNSPLHF.

This clone was recorded only once. V is TRBV11-2 and J is TRBJ1-1; D not resolved. Germline assignment: CDR1 SGHAT and CDR2 FQNNGV. There are 12 residues in the CDR3. The germline V and J ends were trimmed by 5 bases and 0 bases, with 4 bases remaining between them. Here the CDR3 DNA reads TGTGCCAGCAGCCCCCTGAACACTGAAGCTTTCTTT. Protein sequence: CASSPLNTEAFF.

This sequence joins TRBV2 and TRBJ2-5; D is unclear. The germline V gene encodes CDR1 SNHLY and CDR2 FYNNEI. This CDR3 is 11 amino acids long. Trimming shortened V by 7 bases and J by 4 bases, and 7 bases separated the two germline ends. The DNA of the CDR3 is TGTGCCAGCAACCAAGGAGAGACCCAGTACTTC. Translating it yields CASNQGETQYF.

The V and J genes are TRBV6-6 and TRBJ2-3; 7 bases fit TRBD1. Trimming took 7 bases from V and 1 from J; bases not matched to a gene: 5. The CDR3 loop spans 14 amino acids. Germline CDR1 MNHNY, CDR2 SVGAGI (reference sequence). CDR3 DNA sequence: TGTGCCAGCACCCCTCAGGGGGGCACAGATACGCAGTATTTT. Protein product: CASTPQGGTDTQYF.

This clone was seen a single time. The rearrangement joins TRBV5-6 to TRBJ1-4; D is uncertain. The CDR3 length is 12 residues. Germline V gene lookup returns CDR1 SGHDT and CDR2 YYEEEE. Trimming cost V 3 bases and J 17 bases, with 17 bases left between them. In nucleotides, the CDR3 is TGTGCCAGCAGCTGGCGTGCGGCCGAAGAATTTTTT. Encoded protein: CASSWRAAEEFF.

The chain employs TRBV11-2 and TRBJ1-1; no reliable D call. The germline gives CDR1 SGHAT, CDR2 FQNNGV. V was trimmed by 5 bases and J by 1 base, leaving 5 bases between them. The CDR3 is 12 amino acids. The CDR3 sequence is CASSHQNTEAFF. The CDR3 coding sequence is TGTGCCAGCAGCCATCAGAACACTGAAGCTTTCTTT.

The rearrangement joins TRBV5-1 to TRBJ2-5, with D uncertain. V lost 2 bases to trimming and J lost 1 base, with 15 bases between them. There are 16 residues in the CDR3. Germline lookup yields CDR1 SGHRS and CDR2 YFSETQ. In DNA, the CDR3 is TGCGCCAGCAGCTTAAACCCGCCAGGTAGCCAAGAGACCCAGTACTTC. This gives the protein CASSLNPPGSQETQYF.

The V and J genes are TRBV7-8 and TRBJ2-7; possibly TRBD2 for D (5 bases). With 4 bases removed from V and 2 bases from J, the gap between germline ends came to 15 bases. The germline V gene encodes CDR1 SGHVS and CDR2 FQNEAQ. The CDR3 is 15 amino acids. The CDR3 loop reads CASSSTPGNAYEQYF. The CDR3 DNA reads TGTGCCAGCAGCTCTACTCCGGGGAACGCCTACGAGCAGTACTTC.

The chain uses TRBV10-3 and TRBJ2-1, with D unresolved. Germline V lookup: CDR1 ENHRY, CDR2 SYGVKD. This CDR3 has 15 amino acids. V lost 3 bases and J 2 bases, leaving 11 bases between the germline ends. Written as DNA, the CDR3 is TGTGCCATCAGTGATGGGAAGAGCACCTACAATGAGCAGTTCTTC. Translation gives CAISDGKSTYNEQFF.

This clone was observed a handful of times. The V call is TRBV7-2, the J call TRBJ2-7; D is possibly TRBD1 (6 bases). V lost 11 bases to trimming and J lost 3 bases, with 11 bases between them. This CDR3 is built from 11 residues. The germline CDR1 and CDR2 sequences are SGHTA and FQGNSA. In DNA, the CDR3 is TGTGCCTCAGGGGCACTCTACGAGCAGTACTTC. This codes for CASGALYEQYF.

The chain joins TRBV11-2 to TRBJ1-2; D gene ambiguous. The CDR3 covers 13 residues. Trimming shortened V by 5 bases and J by 8 bases, and 15 bases separated the two germline ends. CDR1 is SGHAT and CDR2 is FQNNGV in the germline V gene. DNA of the CDR3: TGTGCCAGCAGCCCAGGCGACCAAGGAGGCTACACCTTC. Protein sequence: CASSPGDQGGYTF.

V is TRBV6-6 and J is TRBJ2-1; D not resolved. This CDR3 region has 11 residues. Germline V CDR1 and CDR2: MNHNY, SVGAGI (reference sequence). V lost 6 bases and J 3 bases, leaving 3 bases between the germline ends. CDR3 loop: CASSLYNEQFF. The DNA of the CDR3 is TGTGCCAGCAGCCTCTACAATGAGCAGTTCTTC.

The chain is built from TRBV6-5 and TRBJ2-7; a possible D gene is TRBD2 (5 bases). V was pared by 1 base and J by 7 bases, with 20 bases between. This CDR3 is 16 amino acids long. Germline V gene lookup returns CDR1 MNHEY and CDR2 SVGAGI. CDR3 loop: CASSYYGVPPTGEQYF. The CDR3, as DNA: TGTGCCAGCAGTTACTACGGGGTCCCGCCTACGGGGGAGCAGTACTTC.

The gene calls are TRBV10-3 and TRBJ1-5, with no clear D. CDR3 size: 13 residues. The germline V and J ends were trimmed by 2 bases and 0 bases, with 2 bases remaining between them. Per germline, CDR1 ENHRY and CDR2 SYGVKD. The CDR3 spells CAISENSNQPQHF. CDR3 DNA sequence: TGTGCCATCAGTGAGAATAGCAATCAGCCCCAGCATTTT.

The chain combines TRBV11-3 with TRBJ2-5; D gene uncertain. The CDR3 spans 13 residues. V gave up 5 bases and J gave up 6 bases, with 13 bases separating them. Germline V gene lookup returns CDR1 SGHNT and CDR2 YENEEA. The CDR3 is CASSPQTGQTQYF. CDR3 bases: TGTGCCAGCAGCCCGCAGACTGGGCAGACCCAGTACTTC.

V gene TRBV7-6 combines with J gene TRBJ1-6, with D uncertain. The germline V and J ends were trimmed by 1 base and 7 bases, with 14 bases remaining between them. This CDR3 is 16 amino acids long. Germline V gene lookup returns CDR1 SGHVS and CDR2 FNYEAQ. The CDR3 DNA reads TGTGCCAGCAGCTTAGGGGCCTCATCGGGCAATTCACCCCTCCACTTT. It codes for CASSLGASSGNSPLHF.

This clone was seen only a few times. The chain employs TRBV6-1 and TRBJ2-7; 7 positions match TRBD1. The V and J ends lost 4 bases and 2 bases, in that order; junction bases with no gene match: 5. The CDR3 is 14 amino acids. Germline V lookup: CDR1 MNHNS, CDR2 SASEGT. The CDR3 spells CASSGSGTAYEQYF. CDR3 DNA sequence: TGTGCCAGCAGTGGTTCCGGGACAGCCTACGAGCAGTACTTC.